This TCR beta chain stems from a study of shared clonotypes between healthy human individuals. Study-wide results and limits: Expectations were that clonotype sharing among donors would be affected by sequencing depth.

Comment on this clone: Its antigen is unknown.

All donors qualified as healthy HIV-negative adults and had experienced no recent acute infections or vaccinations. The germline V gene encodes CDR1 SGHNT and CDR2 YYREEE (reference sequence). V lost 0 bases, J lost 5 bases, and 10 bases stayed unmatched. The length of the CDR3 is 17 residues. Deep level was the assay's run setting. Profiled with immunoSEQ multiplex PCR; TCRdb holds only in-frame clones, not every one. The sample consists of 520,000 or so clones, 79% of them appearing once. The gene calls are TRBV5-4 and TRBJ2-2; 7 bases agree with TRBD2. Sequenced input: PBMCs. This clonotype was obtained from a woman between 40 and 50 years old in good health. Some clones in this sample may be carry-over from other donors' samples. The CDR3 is CASSLGNRGRETGELFF. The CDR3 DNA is TGTGCCAGCAGCTTGGGTAACCGCGGGAGAGAAACCGGGGAGCTGTTTTTT.